The 14 T cell receptor beta chains below were found in one sample sequenced in a study of OX40 agonist ivuxolimab in advanced cancers. Method: immunoSEQ multiplex PCR; TCRdb's copy keeps in-frame clones and lacks some. The data hold about 68,000 clones, with roughly 84% observed a single time. Sequences were derived from CD4+ or CD8+ T cells sorted from blood, sampled in a trial of the OX40 agonist ivuxolimab. These receptors were collected from an adult with an advanced solid tumor such as melanoma, head and neck, liver or kidney cancer.

The chain uses TRBV6-1 and TRBJ1-5; maybe TRBD1 (5 bases). The ends were cut back, 6 bases at V and 6 bases at J, with 12 bases in the middle. The CDR3 has 13 amino acids. Germline CDR1 is MNHNS and CDR2 is SASEGT. CDR3 in amino acids: CASREGKGQPQHF. The CDR3 coding sequence is TGTGCCAGCAGGGAGGGGAAGGGTCAGCCCCAGCATTTT.

This chain links TRBV2 with TRBJ2-1; possibly TRBD1 for D (5 bases). V dropped 6 bases and J dropped 5 bases, with 14 bases sitting between them. Germline lookup yields CDR1 SNHLY and CDR2 FYNNEI. The CDR3 consists of 14 residues. The CDR3 DNA reads as TGTGCCAGCAGAATACGACAGACGGACAATGAGCAGTTCTTC. This gives the protein CASRIRQTDNEQFF.

A few counts support this clone. This chain joins TRBV14 and TRBJ1-2; D not resolved. Trimming stripped 1 base from V and 4 bases from J, with 13 bases between. The CDR3 contains 15 residues. Germline assignment: CDR1 SGHDN and CDR2 FVKESK. The CDR3 reads CASSQVGLEGYGYTF. The CDR3 bases are TGTGCCAGCAGCCAAGTCGGCCTCGAAGGCTATGGCTACACCTTC.

The chain links TRBV5-1 to TRBJ2-1, with 15 bases lining up with TRBD2. The V gene's germline CDR1 is SGHRS and CDR2 YFSETQ. V lost 6 bases and J lost 8; bases outside the gene matches: 12. This CDR3 has 17 residues. The CDR3 reads CASKSGTSGGPWDEQFF. The CDR3 DNA follows: TGCGCCAGCAAGTCCGGGACTAGCGGGGGGCCCTGGGATGAGCAGTTCTTC.

This chain connects TRBV11-2 to TRBJ2-5; 8 nucleotides agree with TRBD1. This CDR3 has 15 residues. The V gene's germline CDR1 is SGHAT and CDR2 FQNNGV. Losses at the gene ends were 5 bases for V and 4 bases for J; bases not matched to a gene: 9. In DNA, the CDR3 is TGTGCCAGCAGCCAGGGGGCCCAATTGGGAGAGACCCAGTACTTC. Its protein is CASSQGAQLGETQYF.

This clone has just one count. This chain uses TRBV11-2 with TRBJ2-2, with D possibly matching TRBD1 (6 bases). This CDR3 has 14 amino acids. V was cut by 4 bases and J by 7 bases, with 13 bases left in between. Germline V gene lookup returns CDR1 SGHAT and CDR2 FQNNGV. In nucleotides, the CDR3 is TGTGCCAGCAGCTACAGGGTTTCGGGCGGGGAGCTGTTTTTT. It translates to CASSYRVSGGELFF.

The chain has TRBV4-1 and TRBJ2-2; a possible D gene is TRBD1 (6 bases). Deletions cut 1 base from V and 0 bases from J, with 6 bases between. The CDR3 totals 15 residues. Germline CDR1 and CDR2: MGHRA and YSYEKL. The CDR3: CASSQAGANTGELFF. The CDR3 coding sequence is TGCGCCAGCAGCCAAGCAGGGGCGAACACCGGGGAGCTGTTTTTT.

This sequence joins TRBV6-5 and TRBJ1-6, with unresolved D. The germline V gene has CDR1 MNHEY and CDR2 SVGAGI. The ends were cut back, 0 bases at V and 14 bases at J, with 11 bases in the middle. The CDR3 length is 13 residues. The CDR3, as DNA: TGTGCCAGCAGTTACTCGATAGCCTCCACCCTCCACTTT. It translates to CASSYSIASTLHF.

On this clone: Other DNA sequences in the same sample also yield this CDR3. The chain has TRBV5-6 and TRBJ1-5; maybe TRBD1 (6 bases). The CDR3 runs to 14 residues. CDR1 is SGHDT, CDR2 YYEEEE, per germline. V gave up 2 bases and J gave up 2 bases, with 8 bases separating them. The chain's CDR3 is CASSFQGRNQPQHF. CDR3 in DNA: TGTGCCAGCAGCTTTCAGGGGCGCAATCAGCCCCAGCATTTT. The full variable domain, its missing parts supplied by reference TRBV5-6 and TRBJ1-5, is DAGVTQSPTHLIKTRGQQVTLRCSPKSGHDTVSWYQQALGQGPQFIFQYYEEEERQRGNFPDRFSGHQFPNYSSELNVNALLLGDSALYLCASSFQGRNQPQHFGDGTRLSIL.

This clone was picked up one time. J is TRBJ1-2 and V is TRBV28, with TRBD1 matching over 8 bases. The CDR3 spans 17 residues. The V gene's germline CDR1 is MDHEN and CDR2 SYDVKM. Unmatched junction bases numbered 10, after V lost 3 bases and J lost 1 base. The CDR3 sequence: CASSLPKDRAFNYGYTF. The CDR3 nucleotides are TGTGCCAGCAGTTTGCCCAAGGACAGGGCTTTTAACTATGGCTACACCTTC.

CDR3 residues: CASSLTGGRGYTF. The DNA of the CDR3 is TGTGCCAGCAGTTTGACAGGGGGCCGTGGCTACACCTTC. The chain recombines TRBV6-1 with TRBJ1-2, with 10 bases aligning to TRBD1. Germline values: CDR1 MNHNS, CDR2 SASEGT. Losses at the gene ends were 5 bases for V and 7 bases for J; bases not matched to a gene: 4. This CDR3 is built from 13 residues.

To note about this clone: Additional DNA sequences in this sample encode the identical CDR3. V is TRBV30 and J is TRBJ2-7; no reliable D call. V lost 3 bases and J lost 1, with 16 bases in between. The CDR3 runs to 15 residues. The germline gives CDR1 GTSNPN, CDR2 SVGIG (reference sequence). CDR3 coding DNA: TGTGCCTGGAGGCCTCCTGGCGACTCATCCTACGAGCAGTACTTC. Its protein is CAWRPPGDSSYEQYF.

This chain joins TRBV5-4 and TRBJ1-1, with D uncertain. The CDR3 runs to 13 residues. V lost 4 bases, J lost 4 bases, and 11 bases lay in between. Looked up from germline, CDR1 is SGHNT and CDR2 is YYREEE (reference sequence). In DNA form, the CDR3 reads TGTGCCAGCAGCGGCGGGGTCGCCACTGAAGCTTTCTTT. It yields the protein CASSGGVATEAFF.

This chain joins TRBV7-2 and TRBJ2-3, with TRBD2 identical over 11 bases. The CDR3 covers 17 residues. Germline V gene data show CDR1 as SGHTA and CDR2 as FQGNSA. Trimming cost V 5 bases and J 2 bases; bases outside gene matches: 9. The CDR3 region has the DNA TGTGCCAGCAGCCCCCTTTTACTAGCGGGGGTCACAGATACGCAGTATTTT. Translated: CASSPLLLAGVTDTQYF. Supplemented by reference TRBV7-2 and TRBJ2-3, the full variable domain reads GAGVSQSPSNKVTEKGKDVELRCDPISGHTALYWYRQSLGQGLEFLIYFQGNSAPDKSGLPSDRFSAERTGGSVSTLTIQRTQQEDSAVYLCASSPLLLAGVTDTQYFGPGTRLTVL.